Listed below are T cell receptor beta chains from one sample, sequenced in a study of shared clonotypes between healthy human individuals. Clones were read by immunoSEQ multiplex PCR, and TCRdb kept only the in-frame ones, dropping some. The repertoire has 1.5 million to 1.9 million clones, 95% to 99% of them found once; the top ten carry 0.45%. Sequencing used naive CD4+ T cells sorted from blood. The receptors were gathered from a man aged 25-45 years in good health. CDR3s include the opening cysteine and the closing phenylalanine or tryptophan. D genes are given only for firm matches. Size values are once, few and many counts, or a class for expanded clones, and some rows have none.

J gene	D gene	V gene	clone size	CDR3 DNA	CDR3 protein
TRBJ2-1	TRBD1	TRBV2	.	TGTGCCAGCAGTGACCGGGACAGGGTGGTCAATGAGCAGTTCTTC	CASSDRDRVVNEQFF
TRBJ2-1	TRBD2	TRBV9	.	TGTGCCAGCAGCCGCGGGACTAGCGGGATCTCCTACAATGAGCAGTTCTTC	CASSRGTSGISYNEQFF
TRBJ1-2	.	TRBV5-4	.	TGTGCCAGCAGCCCCGTAGGTTTGAGGTACACCTTC	CASSPVGLRYTF
TRBJ2-2	TRBD2	TRBV27	once	TGTGCCAGCGGGATTGGAGCGGGAGCGACCGGGGAGCTGTTTTTT	CASGIGAGATGELFF
TRBJ2-1	.	TRBV6-6	.	TGTGCCAGCAGTCCCCCTAGCCTCGCCTACAATGAGCAGTTCTTC	CASSPPSLAYNEQFF
TRBJ2-1	TRBD2	TRBV5-1	.	TGCGCCAGCAGCTCGGAACCGGGACTAGGGGCTTGGGAGCAGTTCTTC	CASSSEPGLGAWEQFF
TRBJ1-4	.	TRBV14	.	TGTGCCAGCAGCCATGAGGGTGGTGAAAAACTGTTTTTT	CASSHEGGEKLFF
TRBJ2-3	.	TRBV29-1	.	TGCAGCGTTGATGTGGGGGTAGATACGCAGTATTTT	CSVDVGVDTQYF
TRBJ1-4	.	TRBV6-5	.	TGTGCCAGCAGATATGGGACGGCGAATGAAAAACTGTTTTTT	CASRYGTANEKLFF
TRBJ1-1	.	TRBV5-1	once	TGCGCCAGCAGCTTAGGGGAAGCTTGGGACACTGAAGCTTTCTTT	CASSLGEAWDTEAFF
TRBJ2-5	TRBD2	TRBV9	.	TGTGCCAGCAGCGGCGATAGCGGGAGGGCCGGTGAGACCCAGTACTTC	CASSGDSGRAGETQYF
TRBJ2-2	.	TRBV19	.	TGTGCCAGTAGTAAGACGGTTTTGGCCGCGAACACCGGGGAGCTGTTTTTT	CASSKTVLAANTGELFF
TRBJ2-7	TRBD2	TRBV6-5	.	TGTGCCAGCAGTTACTCGGGACTAGCGGCCTACGAGCAGTACTTC	CASSYSGLAAYEQYF
TRBJ1-4	TRBD1	TRBV5-1	.	TGCGCCAGCAGCTCGCCGGGACAGGGAGGTGAAAAACTGTTTTTT	CASSSPGQGGEKLFF
TRBJ1-2	.	TRBV28	.	TGTGCCAGCAGTTTATACAGGGATGGCTACACCTTC	CASSLYRDGYTF
TRBJ2-7	.	TRBV30	.	TGTGCCTGGAGTGTAAGAGGGCTTCGGGGCGAGCAGTACTTC	CAWSVRGLRGEQYF
TRBJ1-5	.	TRBV18	.	TGTGCCAGCTCACCCTCGACAGCTAATCAGCCCCAGCATTTT	CASSPSTANQPQHF
TRBJ2-1	TRBD2	TRBV4-3	.	TGCGCCAGCAGCCCAGGGACTAGCGGGAGTGTTTACAATGAGCAGTTCTTC	CASSPGTSGSVYNEQFF
TRBJ1-1	.	TRBV5-1	.	TGCGCCAGCAGCCCAGGCCGGGAGTATGGCACTGAAGCTTTCTTT	CASSPGREYGTEAFF
TRBJ2-7	.	TRBV6-1	.	TGTGCCAGCAGTGTGGGGTTTTCGGACTACGAGCAGTACTTC	CASSVGFSDYEQYF
TRBJ2-1	TRBD2	TRBV18	.	TGTGCCAGCTCACCAGCGAGGCCGGGACTAGGTTACAATGAGCAGTTCTTC	CASSPARPGLGYNEQFF
TRBJ1-2	TRBD1	TRBV28	once	TGTGCCAGCAGTTGGACAGGGACCCTTTTGGGGGGCTACACCTTC	CASSWTGTLLGGYTF
TRBJ2-3	.	TRBV14	.	TGTGCCAGCAGCCAAGATTTATTGAGGGGAGCAGATACGCAGTATTTT	CASSQDLLRGADTQYF
TRBJ2-7	.	TRBV5-1	.	TGCGCCAGCAGCTCCAAGGTTAGGTTGAACTCCTACGAGCAGTACTTC	CASSSKVRLNSYEQYF
TRBJ1-1	.	TRBV5-1	.	TGCGCCAGCAGCTTGGTGGGGACGGTGAACACTGAAGCTTTCTTT	CASSLVGTVNTEAFF
TRBJ2-7	.	TRBV28	.	TGTGCCAGCAGTTTATTTGGGACGGTCTACGAGCAGTACTTC	CASSLFGTVYEQYF
TRBJ2-5	.	TRBV18	.	TGTGCCAGCTCATCTAAGGGCCCGCCAGAGACCCAGTACTTC	CASSSKGPPETQYF
TRBJ1-5	.	TRBV15	.	TGTGCCACCAGCAGGAGGTCATATAGCAATCAGCCCCAGCATTTT	CATSRRSYSNQPQHF
TRBJ2-7	.	TRBV2	once	TGTGCCAGGAGTAGGAGTAGGACCTACGAGCAGTACTTC	CARSRSRTYEQYF
TRBJ2-7	TRBD2	TRBV10-3	.	TGTGCCATCAGTCCCGATATACTAGCGGGCATCTCCTACGAGCAGTACTTC	CAISPDILAGISYEQYF
TRBJ2-1	.	TRBV7-7	.	TGTGCCAGCAGCCCTCGAGGGGCGGCCTACAATGAGCAGTTCTTC	CASSPRGAAYNEQFF
TRBJ1-4	.	TRBV2	.	TGTGCCACCGTTCGGAGGGCTGGGGAAAAACTGTTTTTT	CATVRRAGEKLFF
TRBJ1-4	.	TRBV11-2	.	TGTGCCAGCAGCTTAGTAATGGGCCCGGGGAAACTGTTTTTT	CASSLVMGPGKLFF
TRBJ2-2	.	TRBV14	.	TGTGCCAGCAGCGGCAGGGTGCCCTTGGGTACCGGGGAGCTGTTTTTT	CASSGRVPLGTGELFF
TRBJ1-1	.	TRBV7-9	once	TGTGCCAGCAGCCCACGGGGGGTCATGAACACTGAAGCTTTCTTT	CASSPRGVMNTEAFF
TRBJ2-3	TRBD1	TRBV7-9	.	TGTGCCAGCAGCTCTCTAGGTGGGACAGGCACAGATACGCAGTATTTT	CASSSLGGTGTDTQYF
TRBJ2-7	.	TRBV10-1	.	TGCGCCAGCAGTGAGTCCCCAATCTCCTACGAGCAGTACTTC	CASSESPISYEQYF
TRBJ2-7	TRBD2	TRBV4-2	.	TGTGCCAGCAGCCAAGGAGTCGGGAGGCCCTCCTACGAGCAGTACTTC	CASSQGVGRPSYEQYF
TRBJ2-1	.	TRBV10-3	once	TGTGCGACGGCTGACTACAATGAGCAGTTCTTC	CATADYNEQFF
TRBJ1-3	.	TRBV7-3	.	TGTGCCAGCAGCTTCAGTTCCGGGGCCGGAAACACCATATATTTT	CASSFSSGAGNTIYF
TRBJ1-2	.	TRBV5-1	.	TGCGCCAGCAGCTTGGATATCGCCCAACAGGGAGGCTACACCTTC	CASSLDIAQQGGYTF
TRBJ2-2	.	TRBV6-5	.	TGTGCCAGCAGCCCCCGTTGGGGGAACACCGGGGAGCTGTTTTTT	CASSPRWGNTGELFF
TRBJ2-1	.	TRBV7-7	once	TGTGCCAGCAGCGCCCTTGGACAGCACTACAATGAGCAGTTCTTC	CASSALGQHYNEQFF
TRBJ1-1	.	TRBV11-2	once	TGTGCCAGCAGCTTCCCCCTCAGTTCTGGTGAAGCTTTCTTT	CASSFPLSSGEAFF
TRBJ2-5	.	TRBV4-1	.	TGCGCCAGCAGCCAAGCAGGGGCCGTAGAGACCCAGTACTTC	CASSQAGAVETQYF
TRBJ2-1	.	TRBV21-1	.	TGTGCCAGCAGCAAAGGGGACCGGCAGGGCTCCTACAATGAGCAGTTCTTC	CASSKGDRQGSYNEQFF
TRBJ2-1	.	TRBV5-1	.	TGCGCCAGCAGCGAGTCTCTCCCCGGGCAGTTCTTC	CASSESLPGQFF
TRBJ1-4	.	TRBV6-5	.	TGTGCCAGCAGTTACCTCGGACAGCCTAATGAAAAACTGTTTTTT	CASSYLGQPNEKLFF
TRBJ2-1	.	TRBV25-1	.	TGTGCCAGCAGTTATCCGGGACTCCTCTACAATGAGCAGTTCTTC	CASSYPGLLYNEQFF